The 8 T cell receptor beta chains given below trace back to one sample, sequenced in a study of cytomegalovirus exposure and HLA in healthy donors. The PCR employed 60 Vbeta primers together with 13 Jbeta primers. The table came from immunoSEQ multiplex PCR; TCRdb's copy has only in-frame clones and leaves some out. The sample consists of some 70,000 clones, 60% to 75% of them appearing once. Material for sequencing was PBMCs. The receptors stem from a male donor in good health and CMV-seropositive.

The chain employs TRBV21-1 and TRBJ2-7; the DNA was not compared with TRBD1, the D call given in the table. TRBV21-1 is flagged as a pseudogene. This CDR3 spans 11 amino acids. CDR3 amino acids: CASSSTYEQYF. In DNA, the CDR3 is TGTGCCAGCAGCTCCACCTACGAGCAGTACTTC.

A few counts support this clone. The chain combines TRBV5-1 with TRBJ2-7, with TRBD1 identical over 9 bases. V was pared by 0 bases and J by 2 bases, with 3 bases of the junction left unmatched. The germline V gene has CDR1 SGHRS and CDR2 YFSETQ. The CDR3 runs to 15 residues. The CDR3 reads CASSLERTGAYEQYF. In nucleotides, the CDR3 is TGCGCCAGCAGCTTGGAGAGGACAGGGGCCTACGAGCAGTACTTC.

The genes are TRBV18 and TRBJ1-1; D is possibly TRBD1 (5 bases). Trimming left V 3 bases short and J 4 bases short, with 12 bases between. Germline values: CDR1 KGHSH, CDR2 LQKENI. This CDR3 is built from 14 residues. CDR3 region: CASSPDAGGTEAFF. The CDR3 nucleotides read TGTGCCAGCTCACCCGATGCCGGGGGCACTGAAGCTTTCTTT.

Notes on this clone: Mismatch with germline at one junction end may stem from a read error. J is TRBJ2-2 and V is TRBV7-9, with D tentatively TRBD1 (6 bases). The CDR3 contains 16 residues. Germline loops: CDR1 SEHNR, CDR2 FQNEAQ (reference sequence). CDR3 DNA sequence: TGTTCCAGCAGCTTAACGCAAGGGACACTCACCGGGGAGCTGTTTTTT. This translates into CSSSLTQGTLTGELFF. The full variable domain, with the rest looked up from reference TRBV7-9 and TRBJ2-2, is DTGVSQNPRHKITKRGQNVTFRCDPISEHNRLYWYRQTLGQGPEFLTYFQNEAQLEKSRLLSDRFSAERPKGSFSTLEIQRTEQGDSAMYLCSSSLTQGTLTGELFFGEGSRLTVL.

The rearrangement links TRBV5-1 to TRBJ1-6, with D possibly TRBD1 on 6 matching bases. With 0 bases removed from V and 8 bases from J, the gap between germline ends came to 12 bases. The CDR3 is made up of 15 amino acids. Germline CDR1 is SGHRS and CDR2 is YFSETQ. The CDR3 DNA reads as TGCGCCAGCAGCTTGGAGGACAGTTCTGATTCACCCCTCCACTTT. This encodes CASSLEDSSDSPLHF.

The V call is TRBV2, the J call TRBJ1-2; 11 bases fit TRBD1. CDR1 and CDR2 (germline): SNHLY, FYNNEI. With 7 bases clipped from V and 5 bases from J, the junction kept 9 bases outside the gene matches. The CDR3 length is 15 residues. CDR3 residues: CASTNRDRGSYGYTF. The CDR3 nucleotides read TGTGCCAGCACCAACCGGGACAGGGGGTCGTATGGCTACACCTTC.

The count of this clone is one. The rearrangement joins TRBV6-5 to TRBJ1-5; D is possibly TRBD1 (6 bases). The CDR3 extends over 15 amino acids. Germline CDR1 is MNHEY and CDR2 is SVGAGI. The V gene lost 5 bases and the J gene lost 4 bases, with 15 bases spanning the gap. The CDR3 loop reads CASSAGTYHNQPQHF. The CDR3 nucleotides read TGTGCCAGCAGTGCCGGGACATATCATAATCAGCCCCAGCATTTT.

The V gene is TRBV7-9, the J gene TRBJ1-1; TRBD1 matches at 8 bases. Germline V gene sequence: CDR1 SEHNR, CDR2 FQNEAQ (reference sequence). The CDR3 is 14 residues long. After removal of 8 bases from V and 6 bases from J, the junction contained 11 bases not matched to a gene. The DNA of the CDR3 is TGTGCCAGCCTACCGGGACAGGTAAACGCTGAAGCTTTCTTT. Translation gives CASLPGQVNAEAFF. The full variable domain, in which reference TRBV7-9 and TRBJ1-1 provide the parts outside the CDR3, is DTGVSQNPRHKITKRGQNVTFRCDPISEHNRLYWYRQTLGQGPEFLTYFQNEAQLEKSRLLSDRFSAERPKGSFSTLEIQRTEQGDSAMYLCASLPGQVNAEAFFGQGTRLTVV.